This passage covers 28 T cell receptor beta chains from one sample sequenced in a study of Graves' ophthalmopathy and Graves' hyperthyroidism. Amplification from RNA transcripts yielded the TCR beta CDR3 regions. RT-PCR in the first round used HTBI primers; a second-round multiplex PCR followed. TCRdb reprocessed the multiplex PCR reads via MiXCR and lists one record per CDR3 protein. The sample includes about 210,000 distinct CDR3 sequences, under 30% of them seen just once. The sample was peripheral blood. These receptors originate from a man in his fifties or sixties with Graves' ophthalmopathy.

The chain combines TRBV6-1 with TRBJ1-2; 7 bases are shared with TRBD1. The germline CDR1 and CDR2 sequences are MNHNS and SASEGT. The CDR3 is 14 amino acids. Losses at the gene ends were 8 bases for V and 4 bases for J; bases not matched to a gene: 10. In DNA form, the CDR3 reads TGTGCCAGCCGCGGACAGGCGGCGGGCTATGGCTACACCTTC. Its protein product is CASRGQAAGYGYTF.

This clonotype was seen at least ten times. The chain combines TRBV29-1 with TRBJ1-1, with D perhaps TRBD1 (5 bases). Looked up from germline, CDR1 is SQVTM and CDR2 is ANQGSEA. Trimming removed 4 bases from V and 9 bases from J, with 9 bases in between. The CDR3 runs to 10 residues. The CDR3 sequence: CSVVQGQAFF. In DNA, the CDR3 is TGCAGCGTTGTCCAGGGACAAGCTTTCTTT.

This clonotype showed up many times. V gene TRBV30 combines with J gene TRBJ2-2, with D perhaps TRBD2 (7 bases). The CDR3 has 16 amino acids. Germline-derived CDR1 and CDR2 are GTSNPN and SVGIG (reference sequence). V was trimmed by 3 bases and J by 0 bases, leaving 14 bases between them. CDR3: CAWSSRGHSNTGELFF. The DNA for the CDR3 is TGTGCCTGGAGCTCGCGGGGGCACTCGAACACCGGGGAGCTGTTTTTT.

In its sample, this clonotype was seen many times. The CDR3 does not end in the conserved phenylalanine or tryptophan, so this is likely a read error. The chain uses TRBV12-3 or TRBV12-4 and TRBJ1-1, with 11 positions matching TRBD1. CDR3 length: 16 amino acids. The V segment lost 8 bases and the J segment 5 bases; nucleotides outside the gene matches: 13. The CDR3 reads CASLGGQGAGGTEAFS. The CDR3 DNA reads TGTGCCAGCCTTGGCGGACAGGGGGCGGGGGGAACTGAAGCTTTCTCT.

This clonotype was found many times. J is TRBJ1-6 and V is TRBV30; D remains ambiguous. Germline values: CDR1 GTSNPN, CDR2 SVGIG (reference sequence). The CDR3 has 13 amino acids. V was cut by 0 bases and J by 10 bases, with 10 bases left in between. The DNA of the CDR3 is TGTGCCTGGAGTGTACAGTCCGACTCACCCCTCCACTTT. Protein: CAWSVQSDSPLHF.

CDR3 sequence: CASGEIRAFF. For the CDR3, the DNA is TGTGCCAGCGGGGAGATTCGGGCTTTCTTT. The chain combines TRBV6-1 with TRBJ1-1; no reliable D call. This CDR3 region has 10 residues. V lost 8 bases to trimming and J lost 11 bases, with 12 bases between them. The germline gives CDR1 MNHNS, CDR2 SASEGT.

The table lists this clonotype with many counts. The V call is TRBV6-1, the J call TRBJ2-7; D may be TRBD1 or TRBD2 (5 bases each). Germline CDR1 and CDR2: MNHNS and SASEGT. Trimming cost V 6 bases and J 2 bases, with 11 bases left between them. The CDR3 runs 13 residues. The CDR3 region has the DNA TGTGCCAGCAGCGGGACGGCTACCTACGAGCAGTACTTC. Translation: CASSGTATYEQYF.

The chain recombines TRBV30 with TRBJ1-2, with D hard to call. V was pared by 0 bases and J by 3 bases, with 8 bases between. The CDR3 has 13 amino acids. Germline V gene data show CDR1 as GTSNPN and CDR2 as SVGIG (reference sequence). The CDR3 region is CAWSVAGHYGYTF. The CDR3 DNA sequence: TGTGCCTGGAGTGTAGCCGGGCACTATGGCTACACCTTC.

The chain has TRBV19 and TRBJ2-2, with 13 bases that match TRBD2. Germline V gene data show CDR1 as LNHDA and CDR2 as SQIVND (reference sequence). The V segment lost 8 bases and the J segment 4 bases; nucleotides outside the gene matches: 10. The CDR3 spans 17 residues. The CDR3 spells CASGKLAGGPITGELFF. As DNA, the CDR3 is TGTGCCAGTGGAAAACTAGCGGGAGGGCCTATCACCGGGGAGCTGTTTTTT. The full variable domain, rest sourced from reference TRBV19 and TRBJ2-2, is DGGITQSPKYLFRKEGQNVTLSCEQNLNHDAMYWYRQDPGQGLRLIYYSQIVNDFQKGDIAEGYSVSREKKESFPLTVTSAQKNPTAFYLCASGKLAGGPITGELFFGEGSRLTVL.

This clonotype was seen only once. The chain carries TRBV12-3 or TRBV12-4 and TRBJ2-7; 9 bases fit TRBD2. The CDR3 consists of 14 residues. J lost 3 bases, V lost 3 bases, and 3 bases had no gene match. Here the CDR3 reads CASSLRRGGYEQYF. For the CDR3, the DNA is TGTGCCAGCAGTTTGAGGCGGGGGGGCTACGAGCAGTACTTC.

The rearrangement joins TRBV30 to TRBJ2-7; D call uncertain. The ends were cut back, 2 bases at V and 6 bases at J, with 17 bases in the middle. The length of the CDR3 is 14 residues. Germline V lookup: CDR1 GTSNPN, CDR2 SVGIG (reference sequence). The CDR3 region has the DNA TGTGCCTGGAGTACAAGTGTAAATAACGGCGAGCAGTACTTC. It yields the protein CAWSTSVNNGEQYF.

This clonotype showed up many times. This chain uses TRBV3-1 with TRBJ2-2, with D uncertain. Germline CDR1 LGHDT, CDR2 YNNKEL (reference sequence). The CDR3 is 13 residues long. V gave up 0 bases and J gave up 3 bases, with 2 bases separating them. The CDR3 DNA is TGTGCCAGCAGCCAAGAAGACACCGGGGAGCTGTTTTTT. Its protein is CASSQEDTGELFF.

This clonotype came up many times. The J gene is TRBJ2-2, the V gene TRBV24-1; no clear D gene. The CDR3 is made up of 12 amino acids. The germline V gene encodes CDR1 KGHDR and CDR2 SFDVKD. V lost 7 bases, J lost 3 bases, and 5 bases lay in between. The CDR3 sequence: CATRSDTGELFF. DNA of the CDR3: TGTGCCACCAGGTCGGACACCGGGGAGCTGTTTTTT.

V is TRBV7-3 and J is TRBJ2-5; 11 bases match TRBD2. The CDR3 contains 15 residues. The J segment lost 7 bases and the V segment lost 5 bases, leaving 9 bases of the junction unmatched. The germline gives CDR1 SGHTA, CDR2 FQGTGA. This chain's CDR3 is CASSPGLAGAGTQYF. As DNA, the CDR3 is TGTGCCAGCAGCCCAGGACTAGCGGGTGCGGGGACCCAGTACTTC.

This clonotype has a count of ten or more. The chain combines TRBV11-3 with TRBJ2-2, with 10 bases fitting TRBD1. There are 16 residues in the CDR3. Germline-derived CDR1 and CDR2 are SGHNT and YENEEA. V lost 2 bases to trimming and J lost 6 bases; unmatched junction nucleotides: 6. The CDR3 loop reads CASSLTGGQGAGELFF. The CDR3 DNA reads TGTGCCAGCAGCTTAACAGGAGGACAGGGGGCCGGGGAGCTGTTTTTT.

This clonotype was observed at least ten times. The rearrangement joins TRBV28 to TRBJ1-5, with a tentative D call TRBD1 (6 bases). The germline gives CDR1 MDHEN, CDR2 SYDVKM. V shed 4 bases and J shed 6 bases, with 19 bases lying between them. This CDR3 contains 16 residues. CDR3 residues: CASSSLSGGRVQPQHF. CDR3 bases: TGTGCCAGCAGTTCCCTCTCCGGGGGGCGGGTTCAGCCCCAGCATTTT.

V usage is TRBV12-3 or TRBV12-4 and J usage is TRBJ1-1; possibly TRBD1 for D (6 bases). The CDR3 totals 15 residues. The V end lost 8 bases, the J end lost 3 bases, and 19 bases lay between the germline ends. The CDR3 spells CASSTRGEGDTEAFF. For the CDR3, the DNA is TGTGCCAGCTCCACCCGGGGGGAGGGGGACACTGAAGCTTTCTTT.

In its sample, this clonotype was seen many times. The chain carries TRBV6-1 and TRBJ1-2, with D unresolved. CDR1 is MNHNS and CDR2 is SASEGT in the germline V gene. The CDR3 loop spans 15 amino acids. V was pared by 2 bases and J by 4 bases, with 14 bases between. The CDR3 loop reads CASSESDGRPYGYTF. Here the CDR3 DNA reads TGTGCCAGCAGTGAATCCGATGGAAGACCCTATGGCTACACCTTC.

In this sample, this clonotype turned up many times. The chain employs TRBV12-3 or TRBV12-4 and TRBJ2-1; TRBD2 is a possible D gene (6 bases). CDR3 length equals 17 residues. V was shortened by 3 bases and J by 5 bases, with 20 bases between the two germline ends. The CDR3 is CASSLSRGGKGDNEQFF. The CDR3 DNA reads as TGTGCCAGCAGTTTGTCTAGAGGCGGGAAAGGCGACAATGAGCAGTTCTTC.

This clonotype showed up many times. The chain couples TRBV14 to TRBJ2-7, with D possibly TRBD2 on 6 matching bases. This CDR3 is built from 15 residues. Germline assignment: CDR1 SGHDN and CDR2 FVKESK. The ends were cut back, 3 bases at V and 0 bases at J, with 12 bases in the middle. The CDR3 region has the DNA TGTGCCAGCAGCCACCGCCCGACTAGCTCCTACGAGCAGTACTTC. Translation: CASSHRPTSSYEQYF.

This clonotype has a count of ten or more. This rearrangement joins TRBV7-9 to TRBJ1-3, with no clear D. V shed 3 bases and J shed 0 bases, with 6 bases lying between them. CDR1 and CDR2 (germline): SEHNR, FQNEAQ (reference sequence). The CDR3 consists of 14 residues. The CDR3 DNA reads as TGTGCCAGCAGCTTTCAGTCCTCTGGAAACACCATATATTTT. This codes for CASSFQSSGNTIYF.

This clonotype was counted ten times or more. CDR3 DNA: TGTGCCACCGGATCGGGGGTCACAGATACGCAGTATTTT. It translates to CATGSGVTDTQYF. The genes are TRBV24-1 and TRBJ2-3, with D possibly TRBD2 on 6 matching bases. The germline CDR1 and CDR2 sequences are KGHDR and SFDVKD. V lost 9 bases and J lost 2, with 11 bases in between. The CDR3 runs to 13 residues.

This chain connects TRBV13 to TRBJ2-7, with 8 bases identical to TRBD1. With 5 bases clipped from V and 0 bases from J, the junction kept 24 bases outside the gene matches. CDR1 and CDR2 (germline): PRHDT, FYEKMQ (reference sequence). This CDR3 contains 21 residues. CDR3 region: CASSRRRFGQGLEMSSYEQYF. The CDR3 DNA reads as TGTGCCAGCAGCCGCAGACGCTTCGGACAGGGACTTGAAATGAGCTCCTACGAGCAGTACTTC.

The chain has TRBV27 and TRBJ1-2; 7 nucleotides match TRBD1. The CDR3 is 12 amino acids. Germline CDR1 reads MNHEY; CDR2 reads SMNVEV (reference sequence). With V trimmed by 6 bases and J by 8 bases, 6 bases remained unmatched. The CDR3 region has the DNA TGTGCCAGCAGGACCGGACAGGCCGGCTACACCTTC. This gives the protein CASRTGQAGYTF.

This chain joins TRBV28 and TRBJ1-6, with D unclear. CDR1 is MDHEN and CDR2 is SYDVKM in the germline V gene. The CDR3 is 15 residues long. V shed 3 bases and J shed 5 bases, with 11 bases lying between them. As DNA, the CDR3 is TGTGCCAGCAGTTTTCGGGCCTCAAATAATTCACCCCTCCACTTT. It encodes CASSFRASNNSPLHF.

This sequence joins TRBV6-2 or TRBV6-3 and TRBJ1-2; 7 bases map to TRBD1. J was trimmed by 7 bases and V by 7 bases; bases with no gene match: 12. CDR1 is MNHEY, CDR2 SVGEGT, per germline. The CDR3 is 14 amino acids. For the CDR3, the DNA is TGTGCCAGCACCTTGTCCGAGACAGGGAGTGGCTACACCTTC. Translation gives CASTLSETGSGYTF.

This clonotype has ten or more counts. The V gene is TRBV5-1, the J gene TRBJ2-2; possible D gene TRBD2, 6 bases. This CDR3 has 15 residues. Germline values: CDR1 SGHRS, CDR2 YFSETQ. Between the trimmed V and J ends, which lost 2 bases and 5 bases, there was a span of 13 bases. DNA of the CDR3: TGCGCCAGCAGCTTTGAGGGAGGTTCGACCGGGGAGCTGTTTTTT. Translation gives CASSFEGGSTGELFF.

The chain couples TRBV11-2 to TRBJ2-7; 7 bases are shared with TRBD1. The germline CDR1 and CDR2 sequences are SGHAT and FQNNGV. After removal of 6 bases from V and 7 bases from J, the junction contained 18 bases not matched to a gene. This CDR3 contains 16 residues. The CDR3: CASSRQGRLGDGEQYF. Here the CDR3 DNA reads TGTGCCAGCAGTCGACAGGGTCGGTTGGGGGACGGTGAGCAGTACTTC. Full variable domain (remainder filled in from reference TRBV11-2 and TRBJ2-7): EAGVAQSPRYKIIEKRQSVAFWCNPISGHATLYWYQQILGQGPKLLIQFQNNGVVDDSQLPKDRFSAERLKGVDSTLKIQPAKLEDSAVYLCASSRQGRLGDGEQYFGPGTRLTVT.